This T cell receptor beta chain was captured by sequencing in a study of T-cell reconstitution after alpha-beta-depleted transplantation in children. Study-wide results and caveats: Expanded clones from the graft, numbering several hundred, reportedly supplied alpha-beta T cells about two months after transplant. One year after transplant, T-cell counts and diversity came mostly from newly produced T cells.

Notes on this clonotype: Its target is not known.

Germline V gives CDR1 SGHVS, CDR2 FNYEAQ. The CDR3 loop spans 16 amino acids. V gave up 3 bases and J gave up 3 bases; unmatched junction bases: 9. Preparing the TCRbeta library involved the use of unique molecular identifiers. TCRdb reprocessed the PCR reads with MiXCR, giving one entry per CDR3 protein. The table lists 700,000 or so distinct CDR3 sequences, less than 15% of them singletons. Source: PBMCs, taken before TCRalphabeta/CD19-depleted stem cell transplant. The rearrangement joins TRBV7-6 to TRBJ2-5; 8 bases are shared with TRBD2. This sequence was found in a girl aged 2-10 years with congenital amegakaryocytic thrombocytopenia, due to receive a stem cell transplant. For the CDR3, the DNA is TGTGCCAGCAGCTTCCTTCTAGCGGGTGCGGAAGAGACCCAGTACTTC. Amino acids: CASSFLLAGAEETQYF. The variable domain in full, completed from reference TRBV7-6 and TRBJ2-5, reads GAGVSQSPRYKVTKRGQDVALRCDPISGHVSLYWYRQALGQGPEFLTYFNYEAQQDKSGLPNDRFSAERPEGSISTLTIQRTEQRDSAMYRCASSFLLAGAEETQYFGPGTRLLVL.